These 28 T cell receptor beta chains share one sample of origin, sequenced in a study of human T cells and chemical hapten exposure. Unfractionated whole blood was the source of the extracted total RNA. TCRdb re-called the 5' RACE reads through MiXCR, storing one row per CDR3 protein. The table lists tens of thousands of distinct CDR3 sequences, roughly 8% of them singletons, with roughly 2.4% in the top ten. These receptors all come from a male donor in good health.

This clonotype was detected many times. CDR3 amino acids: CASSFQGAEQYF. CDR3 coding DNA: TGCGCCAGCAGCTTTCAGGGCGCCGAGCAGTACTTC. The chain links TRBV5-1 to TRBJ2-7; the D gene is possibly TRBD1 (5 bases). Between the trimmed V and J ends, which lost 2 bases and 6 bases, there was a span of 9 bases. Germline CDR1 SGHRS, CDR2 YFSETQ. This CDR3 has 12 residues. The full variable domain, with the rest looked up from reference TRBV5-1 and TRBJ2-7, is KAGVTQTPRYLIKTRGQQVTLSCSPISGHRSVSWYQQTPGQGLQFLFEYFSETQRNKGNFPGRFSGRQFSNSRSEMNVSTLELGDSALYLCASSFQGAEQYFGPGTRLTVT.

There are many counts of this clonotype. The chain uses TRBV24-1 and TRBJ1-2; perhaps TRBD1 as D (5 bases). Germline V gene lookup returns CDR1 KGHDR and CDR2 SFDVKD. V shed 4 bases and J shed 3 bases, with 8 bases lying between them. This CDR3 spans 13 amino acids. DNA of the CDR3: TGTGCCACCAGTGAGGGGGATTACTATGGCTACACCTTC. Protein sequence: CATSEGDYYGYTF.

In its sample, this clonotype was seen a few times. The chain is built from TRBV29-1 and TRBJ2-2, with 12 bases fitting TRBD2. Germline CDR1 reads SQVTM; CDR2 reads ANQGSEA. The J segment lost 7 bases and the V segment lost 5 bases, leaving 5 bases of the junction unmatched. CDR3 length equals 14 residues. CDR3 amino acids: CSVRTSGISGELFF. CDR3 in DNA: TGCAGCGTTCGGACTAGCGGGATCAGCGGGGAGCTGTTTTTT.

The V call is TRBV7-9, the J call TRBJ2-7; 9 positions match TRBD1. V trimming: 5 bases; J trimming: 3 bases; junction bases outside the gene matches: 11. CDR1 SEHNR and CDR2 FQNEAQ come from the germline V gene (reference sequence). CDR3 length equals 16 residues. The CDR3 nucleotides are TGTGCCAGCAGCCGGTCCTCCCGGGACAGGGTCTACGAGCAGTACTTC. Translating gives CASSRSSRDRVYEQYF. Combining the CDR3 with reference TRBV7-9 and TRBJ2-7 gives the whole variable domain DTGVSQNPRHKITKRGQNVTFRCDPISEHNRLYWYRQTLGQGPEFLTYFQNEAQLEKSRLLSDRFSAERPKGSFSTLEIQRTEQGDSAMYLCASSRSSRDRVYEQYFGPGTRLTVT.

The genes are TRBV12-3 or TRBV12-4 and TRBJ1-1; 8 bases map to TRBD1. This CDR3 comprises 16 residues. The junction had 7 bases not matched to a gene; V was cut back by 3 bases and J by 1 base. In DNA form, the CDR3 reads TGTGCCAGCAGTTTGACGCGGACAGGGCCGAACACTGAAGCTTTCTTT. Translating it yields CASSLTRTGPNTEAFF.

The V gene is TRBV3-1, the J gene TRBJ2-3; D might be TRBD1 (5 bases). CDR1 and CDR2 (germline): LGHDT, YNNKEL (reference sequence). Deletions cut 11 bases from V and 2 bases from J, with 14 bases between. CDR3 size: 13 residues. In DNA, the CDR3 is TGTGCCTCTGGGGCTATTGACACAGATACGCAGTATTTT. Translating gives CASGAIDTDTQYF.

Ten or more counts support this clonotype. This chain uses TRBV6-2 or TRBV6-3 with TRBJ2-3, with D perhaps being TRBD1 or TRBD2 (5 bases each). Per germline, CDR1 MNHEY and CDR2 SVGEGT. The CDR3 runs to 18 residues. V gave up 5 bases and J gave up 2 bases, with 23 bases separating them. The CDR3 sequence: CASSPRDLILRATDTQYF. The DNA for the CDR3 is TGTGCCAGCAGTCCCCGGGACCTTATCCTTCGGGCCACAGATACGCAGTATTTT.

This clonotype has just a few counts. The chain recombines TRBV6-2 or TRBV6-3 with TRBJ2-7; D possibly corresponds to TRBD1 (6 bases). The DNA end is more similar to TRBJ2-5, so the J call may be wrong. Germline-derived CDR1 and CDR2 are MNHEY and SVGEGT. CDR3 length: 13 amino acids. In nucleotides, the CDR3 is TGTGCCACCAGACAGGACCCCAAGCGGACCCAGTACTTC. It encodes CATRQDPKRTQYF.

This chain connects TRBV7-2 to TRBJ2-1; D possibly matches TRBD1 or TRBD2 (5 bases each). Per germline, CDR1 SGHTA and CDR2 FQGNSA. CDR3 size: 17 residues. V lost 5 bases, J lost 7 bases, and 24 bases lay in between. This chain's CDR3 is CASSSGPGTSKGNEQFF. CDR3 coding DNA: TGTGCCAGCAGCAGCGGACCCGGGACCTCCAAAGGGAATGAGCAGTTCTTC.

This clonotype was counted between two and nine times. The chain couples TRBV7-8 to TRBJ2-2; D call uncertain. Germline CDR1 SGHVS, CDR2 FQNEAQ. CDR3 length: 14 residues. The V and J ends lost 0 bases and 9 bases respectively, with 11 bases between them. The CDR3, as DNA: TGTGCCAGCAGCTTAGCGAGAAATCCGCGGGAGCTGTTTTTT. As protein: CASSLARNPRELFF.

The rearrangement joins TRBV9 to TRBJ1-2; 10 bases agree with TRBD1. This CDR3 region has 18 residues. V lost 3 bases to trimming and J lost 0 bases; unmatched junction nucleotides: 11. Germline V gives CDR1 SGDLS, CDR2 YYNGEE. The CDR3 coding sequence is TGTGCCAGCAGCGCTAAGGGACAGGGGTATCGAGCTAACTATGGCTACACCTTC. This codes for CASSAKGQGYRANYGYTF.

In this sample, this clonotype turned up many times. J is TRBJ2-3 and V is TRBV10-1; tentative D call: TRBD2 (6 bases). With 8 bases removed from V and 6 bases from J, the gap between germline ends came to 24 bases. The germline CDR1 and CDR2 sequences are WNHNN and SYGVQD (reference sequence). The CDR3 runs to 16 residues. CDR3 DNA sequence: TGCGCCAGCTCGGCTTCGACTAGTCCTCGGCTGGATACGCAGTATTTT. This codes for CASSASTSPRLDTQYF.

The chain uses TRBV29-1 and TRBJ2-3; 7 bases map to TRBD1. The trim removed 6 bases at V and 2 bases at J, leaving 5 bases unmatched. The germline V gene has CDR1 SQVTM and CDR2 ANQGSEA. This CDR3 is built from 13 residues. CDR3: CSVGQQVTDTQYF. The CDR3 DNA sequence: TGCAGCGTGGGACAGCAAGTCACAGATACGCAGTATTTT.

On this clonotype itself: A read error is possible here, since a much larger clone lies one base away. V and J are TRBV7-2 and TRBJ2-5; D is unclear. Germline values: CDR1 SGHTA, CDR2 FQGNSA. The CDR3 is made up of 14 amino acids. V shed 2 bases and J shed 2 bases, with 9 bases lying between them. The CDR3 DNA sequence: TGTGCCAGCAGCTTACTAGTGGAGCAAGAGACCCAGTACTTC. Its translation: CASSLLVEQETQYF.

This clonotype showed up just a few times. V usage is TRBV4-1 and J usage is TRBJ2-7; 9 nucleotides agree with TRBD2. This CDR3 has 15 residues. V dropped 4 bases and J dropped 4; count of bases not matched to a gene: 8. CDR1 is MGHRA and CDR2 is YSYEKL in the germline V gene. Here the CDR3 DNA reads TGCGCCAGCAGCCCTTTTAGCGGGAGAGGGTACGAGCAGTACTTC. Its translation: CASSPFSGRGYEQYF.

The chain is built from TRBV6-5 and TRBJ2-7; D is possibly TRBD1 or TRBD2 (5 bases each). The CDR3 length is 12 residues. V was cut by 8 bases and J by 6 bases, with 14 bases left in between. Germline CDR1 is MNHEY and CDR2 is SVGAGI. The CDR3 protein is CASGPGTIEQYF. The CDR3 DNA sequence: TGTGCCAGCGGCCCCGGGACCATCGAGCAGTACTTC.

The chain uses TRBV15 and TRBJ2-1; D is undetermined. The CDR3 runs 12 residues. The V gene lost 9 bases and the J gene lost 0 bases, with 6 bases spanning the gap. Germline CDR1 and CDR2: LNHNV and YYDKDF (reference sequence). CDR3 nucleotides: TGTGCCACGGGCTACTCCTACAATGAGCAGTTCTTC. Encoded protein: CATGYSYNEQFF.

The gene calls are TRBV14 and TRBJ2-7, with 7 bases aligning to TRBD1. V was pared by 5 bases and J by 3 bases, with 13 bases of the junction left unmatched. The germline V gene has CDR1 SGHDN and CDR2 FVKESK. The CDR3 contains 16 residues. The CDR3 bases are TGTGCCAGCAGCTCAAGACCAGGACAGGAGGTCTACGAGCAGTACTTC. Translated: CASSSRPGQEVYEQYF.

The sample holds many counts of this clonotype. Here the CDR3 reads CASSLVRGRIYEQYF. CDR3 bases: TGCGCCAGCAGCTTGGTCAGGGGGCGCATCTACGAGCAGTACTTC. V is TRBV5-1 and J is TRBJ2-7; 8 bases map to TRBD1. Germline V gives CDR1 SGHRS, CDR2 YFSETQ. The V and J ends lost 0 bases and 3 bases, in that order; junction bases with no gene match: 5. CDR3 size: 15 residues.

The chain couples TRBV6-2 or TRBV6-3 to TRBJ1-5; 8 bases line up with TRBD1. Germline CDR1 reads MNHEY; CDR2 reads SVGEGT. Trimming removed 5 bases from V and 4 bases from J; junction bases left unmatched: 7. CDR3 length equals 15 residues. In DNA form, the CDR3 reads TGTGCCAGCAGTGTGACAGGGGTATGGAATCAGCCCCAGCATTTT. Translated: CASSVTGVWNQPQHF.

The chain joins TRBV4-1 to TRBJ2-3; 10 bases are a match to TRBD2. The germline CDR1 and CDR2 sequences are MGHRA and YSYEKL. The CDR3 is 15 residues long. Unmatched junction bases numbered 5, after V lost 4 bases and J lost 4 bases. CDR3 coding DNA: TGCGCCAGCAGCCCTCTAGCGGGAGTCCCAGATACGCAGTATTTT. It is translated as CASSPLAGVPDTQYF.

Ten or more counts support this clonotype. V is TRBV21-1 and J is TRBJ2-7; whether TRBD2, the table's D call, matches the DNA was not checked. TRBV21-1 is marked as a pseudogene. This CDR3 comprises 17 residues. The CDR3, as DNA: TGTGCCAGCAGCAAAAACGGACTAGCGGAGAGGTCCTACGAGCAGTACTTC. Residues: CASSKNGLAERSYEQYF.

The V gene is TRBV20-1, the J gene TRBJ2-3, with a weak D call TRBD2 (5 bases). Germline loops: CDR1 DFQATT, CDR2 SNEGSKA (reference sequence). This CDR3 has 15 amino acids. V shed 6 bases and J shed 1 base, with 17 bases lying between them. The DNA for the CDR3 is TGCAGTGCCCCAAGAAAAGTGGGAGGCACAGATACGCAGTATTTT. Protein product: CSAPRKVGGTDTQYF.

The V call is TRBV7-9, the J call TRBJ1-5; D is uncertain. Germline values: CDR1 SEHNR, CDR2 FQNEAQ (reference sequence). Between the trimmed V and J ends, which lost 5 bases and 3 bases, there was a span of 14 bases. The CDR3 spans 15 residues. This chain's CDR3 is CASSPTQGPNQPQHF. CDR3 coding DNA: TGTGCCAGCAGCCCCACCCAAGGGCCCAATCAGCCCCAGCATTTT.

This clonotype was recorded many times. The chain combines TRBV4-1 with TRBJ2-7, with TRBD1 matching over 10 bases. The CDR3 has 16 amino acids. V trimming: 1 base; J trimming: 4 bases; junction bases outside the gene matches: 7. Germline lookup yields CDR1 MGHRA and CDR2 YSYEKL. The CDR3 spells CASSQGLTGGAYEQYF. The CDR3 bases are TGCGCCAGCAGCCAAGGTCTGACAGGGGGCGCGTACGAGCAGTACTTC.

In this sample, this clonotype turned up many times. The CDR3 DNA reads TGCAGTGCTAGAGTTATGGACCGCAATGAGCAGTTCTTC. Protein sequence: CSARVMDRNEQFF. This sequence joins TRBV20-1 and TRBJ2-1; no reliable D call. From germline, CDR1 is DFQATT and CDR2 SNEGSKA (reference sequence). The CDR3 is 13 amino acids. V gave up 1 base and J gave up 6 bases, with 10 bases separating them.

The V gene is TRBV9, the J gene TRBJ1-4; no clear D. This CDR3 is built from 16 residues. V was pared by 0 bases and J by 8 bases, with 17 bases between. Germline V gene sequence: CDR1 SGDLS, CDR2 YYNGEE. CDR3 nucleotide sequence: TGTGCCAGCAGCGTAGCTGGTTTAGGGAGCGGCGAAAAACTGTTTTTT. Translating gives CASSVAGLGSGEKLFF.

The V call is TRBV29-1, the J call TRBJ1-5; possible D gene TRBD1, 5 bases. V lost 4 bases and J lost 2, with 12 bases in between. Germline V gene sequence: CDR1 SQVTM, CDR2 ANQGSEA. The CDR3 extends over 14 amino acids. This CDR3 is CSVAVGDRNQPQHF. The CDR3 DNA is TGCAGCGTTGCGGTGGGGGATCGCAATCAGCCCCAGCATTTT.